This TCR beta chain was obtained from a study of blood T cell repertoires in COVID-19 (dated by TCRdb to the early 2020s). About the study as a whole: Samples from collaborators originated in the United States, Italy and Spain and spanned both the acute and convalescent phases of COVID-19. The prospective study material was composed of cDNA or gDNA derived from T cells, B-cell-depleted T cells, or PBMCs. Deeply sampled blood TCRbeta repertoires from subjects exposed to, actively infected with, or recovered from COVID-19 were included in the dataset. The repertoires were made available in a free public database intended to serve as a resource for research on the immune response to SARS-CoV-2. The samples were drawn from two sources: the first 160 participants of the ongoing ImmuneRACE study, and over 1,000 subjects contributed by 6 global collaborators. Nearly every sample came with metadata listing a de-identified subject ID, COVID-19 status, age in years and sex. Where available, HLA class I and class II types were obtained from metadata supplied by the sample provider rather than from assay-based typing.

TCRbeta CDR3 regions were amplified from genomic DNA by means of the immunoSEQ Assay, a bias-controlled multiplex PCR. The authors' analysis ran thus. Within the assay, amplification of reference gene primers was used to estimate how many nucleated cells each sample contained. To quantify the absolute abundance of each unique TCRbeta CDR3 rearrangement, sequence reads were collapsed and filtered. For each sample, productive Simpson clonality was calculated as the square root of Simpson's diversity index across productive rearrangements. This is the immuneACCESS table as TCRdb keeps it, with only in-frame sequences that have V and J called. A part of the clones is gone; compared with another copy, unresolved V genes explain less than half, and the rest is unexplained. V, J and clone size reflect that table, while D and trimming were determined from the DNA. The table for this sample lists 470,000 or so clones; roughly 88% of them were counted only once. Approximately 3.4% of the sample belongs to the ten largest clones.

What the work shows at the level of the full study, not this receptor alone: The amount of clinical and demographic metadata varied by source and participant and was provided uncurated.

The sample holds one count of this clone. Its recognized antigen is unknown. No base qualities exist here, and no much larger clone lies one base off it. CDR1 and CDR2 are drawn from the germline V gene: LGHNA, YNFKEQ. Trimming takes 4 bases off V and 6 bases off J; junction bases not matched to a gene: 4. The CDR3 runs 14 amino acids, cysteine and phenylalanine included. Only CDR3 DNA is held: 42 bases, read in frame from base 1. Collaborating institutions collected whole blood in K2EDTA tubes following their own protocols. Collaborator samples were shipped for TCRbeta analysis as frozen whole blood, isolated PBMCs, or DNA extracted from either sample type.

The TCR was taken from a human donor in a cohort sampled during active COVID-19. Material for sequencing was peripheral blood. Recombination joined TRBV4-2 with TRBJ2-1; 9 junctional bases match TRBD2. The CDR3 here reads CASSPRLAANEQFF. The sequenced DNA is TGTGCCAGCAGCCCTAGACTAGCGGCCAATGAGCAGTTCTTC.